The present T cell receptor beta chain was sequenced within a study of cytomegalovirus exposure and HLA in healthy donors. Study-wide background: Earlier findings included about 120 million unique TCR beta sequences obtained from approximately 170 million T cells. Broader study findings: The presence/absence work took it that sequencing depth was about the same across donors.

The CDR3 totals 14 residues. With 3 bases clipped from V and 1 base from J, the junction kept 3 bases outside the gene matches. Germline-derived CDR1 and CDR2 are MNHEY and SMNVEV (reference sequence). Primers for the PCR totalled 60 Vbeta and 13 Jbeta. Authors' analysis steps: Tens of millions of unique TCR beta chains, roughly 11 million shared, were counted in a later analysis. Libraries were prepared by immunoSEQ multiplex PCR; TCRdb keeps only in-frame clonotypes and omits some of them. D and trimming come from the DNA, and the V and J calls and clone size come from that table. The data show 120,000 to 150,000 clones, 76% seen once. Turning to this clone: Its antigen is undetermined. The same CDR3 is also encoded by other DNA sequences in this sample.

The sequenced sample was PBMCs. This chain links TRBV27 with TRBJ2-7, with TRBD2 identical over 7 bases. The clonotype originates from a middle-aged woman in good health and CMV-seronegative. The CDR3 spells CASSFGGGSYEQYF. CDR3 nucleotides: TGTGCCAGCAGTTTTGGGGGGGGGTCCTACGAGCAGTACTTC.